Following are 10 T cell receptor beta chains from one sample sequenced in a study of T cells in women clearing cervical HPV infection (dated by TCRdb to the late 2010s). To prepare the library, the immunoSEQ multiplex PCR assay was applied. Entries here come from immuneACCESS through TCRdb and include only in-frame sequences with V and J called. Some clones fail to appear in such tables; in the studies checked, an unresolved V gene covers under half of the shortfall, and the cause of the remainder is unknown. The sample has 30,000 to 45,000 clones on record. The ten largest clones take up 6.4% of the sample. The sample taken for sequencing was blood buffy coat. The receptor set was obtained from a woman between 18 and 75 years old with a cervical HPV16 infection that either progressed to CIN3+ or cleared (not recorded which).

Concerning this clone: The read gets to within 3 residues of the CDR3 end, and the germline J gene fills in the rest. This sample includes further DNA sequences coding for the same CDR3. The rearrangement uses TRBV6-2 or TRBV6-3 and TRBJ1-2; 11 bases align to TRBD1. Germline assignment: CDR1 MNHEY and CDR2 SVGEGT. The CDR3 runs to 14 residues. CDR3 loop: CASSSRGTGGGYTF. Partial CDR3 DNA: TGTGCCAGCAGTTCACGTGGGACAGGGGGTGGT.

Comment on this clone: The read finishes 3 residues shy of the CDR3 end, and the germline J gene is used to complete it. This specimen includes other DNA sequences encoding the same CDR3. V and J are TRBV19 and TRBJ2-1; 8 bases map to TRBD2. Losses at the gene ends were 3 bases for V and 6 bases for J; bases not matched to a gene: 1. The CDR3 sequence is 13 residues long. Germline CDR1 reads LNHDA; CDR2 reads SQIVND (reference sequence). CDR3 DNA, as far as it was read: TGTGCCAGTAGTATCGGACTAGCCAATGAG. It specifies CASSIGLANE. The whole CDR3 protein is CASSIGLANEQFF.

Worth noting for this clone: The read terminates 3 residues before the CDR3 end, so the remaining end is supplied by the germline J gene. This rearrangement joins TRBV19 to TRBJ2-3; TRBD1 might be the D (6 bases). This CDR3 is built from 15 residues. The germline gives CDR1 LNHDA, CDR2 SQIVND (reference sequence). The chain's CDR3 is CASSQYRDQGETQYF. CDR3 DNA, as far as it was read: TGTGCCAGTAGTCAATACAGGGACCAAGGGGAGACG. The entire variable domain, with the rest obtained from reference TRBV19 and TRBJ2-3, is as follows: DGGITQSPKYLFRKEGQNVTLSCEQNLNHDAMYWYRQDPGQGLRLIYYSQIVNDFQKGDIAEGYSVSREKKESFPLTVTSAQKNPTAFYLCASSQYRDQGETQYFGPGTRLTVL.

With regard to this clone: The CDR3 end lies 3 residues beyond the end of the read and is filled in from the germline J gene. V gene TRBV29-1 combines with J gene TRBJ2-5, with D tentatively TRBD1 or TRBD2 (5 bases each). Per germline, CDR1 SQVTM and CDR2 ANQGSEA. The CDR3 spans 12 residues. V was cut by 7 bases and J by 4 bases, with 13 bases left in between. CDR3 DNA, as far as it was read: TGCAGCGCTAAGGGGAGTGGAGAGACC. Its protein product is CSAKGSGET. The CDR3, in full, reads CSAKGSGETQYF.

Notes on this clone: The read terminates 3 residues before the CDR3 end, so the remaining end is supplied by the germline J gene. The chain links TRBV7-2 to TRBJ1-5, with TRBD1 matching 8 bases. Germline trimming cut 4 bases from V and 5 bases from J; bases unmatched to any gene: 7. In germline, CDR1 is SGHTA, CDR2 FQGNSA. CDR3 length: 15 amino acids. CDR3 sequence: CASSSRWTGHQPQHF. The CDR3 DNA, read in part, is TGTGCCAGCAGCTCGCGGTGGACAGGGCATCAGCCC.

As concerns this clone: The CDR3 end lies 3 residues beyond the end of the read and is filled in from the germline J gene. The chain combines TRBV20-1 with TRBJ1-2; 9 bases agree with TRBD1. The germline gives CDR1 DFQATT, CDR2 SNEGSKA (reference sequence). This CDR3 comprises 14 residues. The sequenced CDR3 bases are TGCAGTGCTAGCTCTACCGACAGGGGGGAAGGC. Residues: CSASSTDRGEG. The full CDR3 protein reads CSASSTDRGEGYTF.

As for this clone: The read finishes 3 residues shy of the CDR3 end, and the germline J gene is used to complete it. This chain joins TRBV18 and TRBJ1-4, with D possibly being TRBD1 (6 bases). The germline V gene has CDR1 KGHSH and CDR2 LQKENI. The CDR3 has 18 residues. Trimming pared 6 bases from V and 7 bases from J, leaving 27 bases between. CDR3 DNA, as far as it was read: TGTGCCAGCTCCAACTCAGGGGAAGTCGTTTTGTTTGGTGAAAAA. Amino acid sequence: CASSNSGEVVLFGEK. The CDR3 reads in full as CASSNSGEVVLFGEKLFF.

The CDR3 protein is CASSSVQGANTGELFF. The CDR3 DNA, read in part, is TGTGCCAGCAGCTCAGTCCAGGGGGCGAACACCGGGGAG. The genes are TRBV5-4 and TRBJ2-2; 7 bases are shared with TRBD1. The read ends 3 residues early relative to the CDR3; the germline J gene fills the gap. Per germline, CDR1 SGHNT and CDR2 YYREEE (reference sequence). CDR3 length: 16 amino acids. J gave up 0 bases and V 3 bases, and 5 bases lay outside the gene matches.

Notes on this clone: The read ends 3 residues shy of where the CDR3 ends; the end is completed using the germline J gene. This chain links TRBV7-3 with TRBJ2-2; 7 positions agree with TRBD1. The CDR3 length is 14 residues. Germline lookup yields CDR1 SGHTA and CDR2 FQGTGA. Unmatched junction bases numbered 7, after V lost 5 bases and J lost 7 bases. CDR3 bases read: TGTGCCAGCAGCCGTACGACAGGGATCGGGGAG. It is translated as CASSRTTGIGE. Given in full, the CDR3 is CASSRTTGIGELFF.

Concerning this clone itself: The read halts 3 residues ahead of the CDR3 end, with the missing end drawn from the germline J gene. The chain combines TRBV5-4 with TRBJ2-3, with 7 positions matching TRBD1. CDR1 SGHNT and CDR2 YYREEE come from the germline V gene (reference sequence). The trim removed 2 bases at V and 6 bases at J, leaving 3 bases unmatched. The CDR3 sequence is 13 residues long. The chain's CDR3 is CASSLEQGDTQYF. CDR3 bases read: TGTGCCAGCAGCTTAGAACAGGGGGATACG.